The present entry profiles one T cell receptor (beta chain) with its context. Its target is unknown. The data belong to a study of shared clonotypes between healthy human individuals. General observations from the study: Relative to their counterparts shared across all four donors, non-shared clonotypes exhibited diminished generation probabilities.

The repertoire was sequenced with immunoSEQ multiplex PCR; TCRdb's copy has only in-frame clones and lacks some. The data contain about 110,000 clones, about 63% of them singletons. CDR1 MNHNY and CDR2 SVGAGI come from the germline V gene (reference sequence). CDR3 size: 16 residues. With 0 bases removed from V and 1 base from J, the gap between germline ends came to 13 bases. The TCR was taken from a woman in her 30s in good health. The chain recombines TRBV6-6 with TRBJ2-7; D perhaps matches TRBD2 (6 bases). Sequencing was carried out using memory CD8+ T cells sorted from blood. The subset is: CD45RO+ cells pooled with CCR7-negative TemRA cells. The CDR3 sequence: CASSYSSPGASYEQYF. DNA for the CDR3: TGTGCCAGCAGTTACTCGTCCCCGGGAGCTTCCTACGAGCAGTACTTC.